These T cell receptor beta chains were read from a single sample in a study of T-cell reconstitution after alpha-beta-depleted transplantation in children. TCRdb itself ran the PCR reads through MiXCR, one entry per CDR3 protein. The sample carries 200,000 or so distinct CDR3 sequences, approximately 6.8% recorded once. The sample was PBMCs, taken before TCRalphabeta/CD19-depleted stem cell transplant. The receptors were gathered from a girl under two years old with combined immunodeficiency, due to receive a stem cell transplant. The conserved cysteine and the conserved F or W are not part of the CDR3 here. D genes are given only for firm matches.

>TRBV6-2/TRBV6-3|NA
ASRLEGVEQF
>TRBV5-6|NA
ASSLFSRGPMNTEAF
>TRBV3-1|TRBD2
ATSRGLAGAAHEQY
>TRBV15|NA
ATSRVDSLSNYGYT
>TRBV28|TRBD2
ASSLSGTSQTSSYNEQF
>TRBV27|NA
ASSFLAPTLGETQY
>TRBV27|NA
ASSHLADTQY
>TRBV29-1|NA
SVEEAQTGLTEAF
>TRBV6-2/TRBV6-3|NA
ASSYSERTEAF
>TRBV5-6|NA
ASSPGVAASTDTQY
>TRBV20-1|TRBD1
SALTGEEDYGYT
>TRBV12-3/TRBV12-4|TRBD2
ASSFGGLAGEADTQY
>TRBV5-1|TRBD1
ASSDRVGNTEAF
>TRBV12-3/TRBV12-4|TRBD1
ASSVGTDGELF
>TRBV4-2|NA
ASSQEGAVGNEQF
>TRBV12-3/TRBV12-4|NA
ASTGVAPGANVLT
>TRBV6-5|NA
ASSYSRSTSNYGYT
>TRBV7-8|TRBD2
ASSLGTSGLYEQY
>TRBV6-1|TRBD1
ASSPGQGAHQETQY
>TRBV5-1|TRBD1
ASSSTTTGGVDTQY
>TRBV20-1|TRBD1
SARGQGANEQY
>TRBV20-1|TRBD2
SASPGGAGYEQY
>TRBV21-1|NA
ASKKGTVAYEQY
>TRBV6-4|TRBD1
ASNPGQGWDEQF
>TRBV12-3/TRBV12-4|NA
ASSPPGPGLWYEQY
>TRBV2|NA
ARERGDVLT
>TRBV7-9|TRBD2
ASSLYRGLAGFNEQF
>TRBV29-1|NA
SVGGQIDEQY
>TRBV13|NA
ASSFVGSNGYT
>TRBV29-1|NA
SAMDGRSAYEQY
>TRBV6-2/TRBV6-3|TRBD2
ASSYGGTQANVLT
>TRBV2|TRBD2
ASSGDGTSGGYYNEQF
>TRBV4-2|NA
ASSQSLGVIAKNIQY
>TRBV20-1|NA
SARARTHYNEQF
>TRBV12-3/TRBV12-4|NA
ASSLDLGLVEKLF
>TRBV28|TRBD2
ASSLATSGTDTQY
>TRBV7-9|TRBD2
ASSLAGLAGLSSYNEQF
>TRBV28|TRBD2
ASSFWREDSYEQY